The clone carrying this T cell receptor (beta chain) was counted only a few times. Time point denoted: patch test 1, 2 weeks after DPC sensitization. Treatment specified: therapeutic diphenylcyclopropenone sensitization with weekly scalp DPC. Alopecia patients deemed DPC-suitable, aged 18 to 70, excluding pregnancy. The starting material, unfractionated whole blood, was used for total RNA extraction. The sample comes from a study of human T cells and chemical hapten exposure. The germline V gene has CDR1 SQVTM and CDR2 ANQGSEA. V lost 7 bases to trimming and J lost 4 bases; unmatched junction nucleotides: 7. The CDR3 loop spans 13 amino acids. From the RACE reads, TCRdb called clonotypes with MiXCR, one entry per CDR3 protein. The sample holds around 77,000 distinct CDR3 sequences, 9.8% seen once.

The TCR sequence derives from a woman aged 40-49 years with alopecia areata. Some clones in this sample may be carry-over from other donors' samples. The rearrangement links TRBV29-1 to TRBJ2-5; 9 bases line up with TRBD1. The sample in question was whole blood, obtained in connection with sensitization to the hapten diphenylcyclopropenone (DPC). CDR3 sequence reads: CSATGGLRETQYF. The CDR3, as DNA: TGCAGCGCAACAGGGGGCCTGAGAGAGACCCAGTACTTC.